The present T cell receptor (beta chain) was sequenced within a study of blood T cell repertoires in COVID-19. Turning to the study itself: Acute and convalescent COVID-19 samples came from the United States, Italy and Spain. From T cells, B-cell-depleted T cells, or PBMCs came the material, which was cDNA or gDNA.

This CDR3 region has 14 residues. With 4 bases removed from V and 3 bases from J, the gap between germline ends came to 13 bases. Germline CDR1 SGHTA, CDR2 FQGNSA. The assay was immunoSEQ multiplex PCR, and TCRdb's table has in-frame clones only and misses some. The table lists just under 65,000 clones, roughly 80% of them singletons. Enrolment of Seattle patients took place during active infection, and they were followed longitudinally. This sequence originates from a man between 60 and 75 years old with COVID-19, enrolled during active disease. The chain joins TRBV7-2 to TRBJ2-7; weak D call: TRBD2 (5 bases). Sequencing used peripheral blood. CDR3: CASSSRSGIYEQYF. As DNA, the CDR3 is TGTGCCAGCAGCTCCCGCTCGGGGATCTACGAGCAGTACTTC.